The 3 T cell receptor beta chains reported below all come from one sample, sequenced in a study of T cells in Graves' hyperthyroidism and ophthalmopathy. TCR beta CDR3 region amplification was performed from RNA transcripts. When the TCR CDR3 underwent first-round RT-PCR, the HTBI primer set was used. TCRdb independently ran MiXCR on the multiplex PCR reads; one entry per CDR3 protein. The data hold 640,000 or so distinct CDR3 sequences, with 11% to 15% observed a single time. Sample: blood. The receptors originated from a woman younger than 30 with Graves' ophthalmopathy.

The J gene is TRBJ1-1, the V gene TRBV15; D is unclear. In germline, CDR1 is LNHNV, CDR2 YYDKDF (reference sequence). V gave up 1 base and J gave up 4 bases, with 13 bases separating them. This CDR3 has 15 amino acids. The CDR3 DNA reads TGTGCCACCAGCAGAGTTGGAGGGAGAGGCACTGAAGCTTTCTTT. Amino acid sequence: CATSRVGGRGTEAFF.

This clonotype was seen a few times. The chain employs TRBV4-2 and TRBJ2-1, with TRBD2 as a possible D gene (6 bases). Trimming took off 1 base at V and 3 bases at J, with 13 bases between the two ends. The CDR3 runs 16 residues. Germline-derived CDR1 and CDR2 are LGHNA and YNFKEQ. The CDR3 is CASSQGRGSSYNEQFF. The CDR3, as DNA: TGTGCCAGCAGCCAAGGTCGGGGGTCTAGCTACAATGAGCAGTTCTTC.

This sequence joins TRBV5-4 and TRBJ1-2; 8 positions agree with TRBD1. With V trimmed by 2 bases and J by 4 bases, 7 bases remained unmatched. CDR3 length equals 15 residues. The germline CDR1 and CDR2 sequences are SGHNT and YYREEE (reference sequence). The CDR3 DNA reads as TGTGCCAGCAGCTTCACAGGGGGGCGGCCCTATGGCTACACCTTC. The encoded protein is CASSFTGGRPYGYTF.